Given below is one T cell receptor beta chain in context. This sample was included in a study of cytomegalovirus exposure and HLA in healthy donors. TCRdb keeps only in-frame clones here, not all; method: immunoSEQ multiplex PCR. The profile shows around 150,000 clones, about 90% of them singletons. This CDR3 is 15 amino acids long. Trimming took off 6 bases at V and 2 bases at J, with 14 bases between the two ends. Germline lookup yields CDR1 LNHDA and CDR2 SQIVND (reference sequence). Specimen: PBMCs. The TCR originated in a woman aged 18-29 years in good health and CMV-seropositive. V and J are TRBV19 and TRBJ1-3; TRBD1 is a possible D gene (6 bases). CDR3 sequence reads: CASSLTGIAGNTIYF. The CDR3 DNA reads as TGTGCCAGTAGCCTCACAGGGATTGCTGGAAACACCATATATTTT.